A selection of T cell receptor beta chains follows, all from one sample in a study of regulatory T cells in long-lasting Graves disease. TCRdb re-called the multiplex PCR reads with MiXCR, one entry per CDR3 protein. The sample yields roughly 700,000 distinct CDR3 sequences, about 32% seen once. Sequencing was performed on peripheral blood mononuclear cells (PBMCs), taken when the disease was refractory, from a patient treated with antithyroid drugs. The source is a female donor with Graves disease. Each CDR3 is given with its conserved first and last residue. D genes are given only for firm matches. The size of a clone is reported for some rows only, either as once, few or many, or as a class for expanded clones.

CDR3 DNA,CDR3 protein,D gene,V gene,clone size,J gene
TGTGCCAGCATTTCAGGAGTTCAGGGGGCGAATGGCTACACCTTC,CASISGVQGANGYTF,TRBD1,TRBV6-2/TRBV6-3,-,TRBJ1-2
TGTGCCATCAGCCGACTAGCGGGAGATACCGAGCAGTACTTC,CAISRLAGDTEQYF,TRBD2,TRBV10-3,many,TRBJ2-7
TGTGCCAGCAGCCCCAGGACTAGCGGGAAAATCGGGCAGTACTTC,CASSPRTSGKIGQYF,TRBD2,TRBV2,-,TRBJ2-7
TGTGCCAGCAAAGGACGGGACATTTTGGGATCGCCCCAGCATTTT,CASKGRDILGSPQHF,-,TRBV6-1,-,TRBJ1-5
TGTGCCAGCAGCCCTCAACTCGGCTGGGGGCGCTCGGCCGAGCAGTACTTC,CASSPQLGWGRSAEQYF,-,TRBV7-2,-,TRBJ2-7
TGTGCCAGCAGTCCCACGGGGGTGATGAACACCGGGGAGCTGTTTTTT,CASSPTGVMNTGELFF,-,TRBV28,-,TRBJ2-2
TGTGCCAGCAGCTTAGGAGCGGGACTAGCGGGATCCGAGCAGTACTTC,CASSLGAGLAGSEQYF,TRBD2,TRBV7-6,many,TRBJ2-7
TGCAGTGCTAGAGCTTTGGGGAGGGGGACTAATGAAAAACTGTTTTTT,CSARALGRGTNEKLFF,-,TRBV20-1,-,TRBJ1-4
TGTGCCAGCAGCTTCGGAGCCCATGGCTGCACCTTC,CASSFGAHGCTF,-,TRBV7-9,-,TRBJ1-2
TGTGCCAGCAGTGAAAGGAGGGCAGGGAATGATAAAAAACTGTTTTTT,CASSERRAGNDKKLFF,-,TRBV2,once,TRBJ1-4
TGTGCCAGCAGTTCCGCCGCCCGCCTTGGCACTGAAGCTTTCTTT,CASSSAARLGTEAFF,-,TRBV6-5,few,TRBJ1-1
TGTGCCAGTACTATTGGTATGGGTCTGGGGACTGAAGCTTTCTTT,CASTIGMGLGTEAFF,-,TRBV19,-,TRBJ1-1
TGTGCCAGCAGTGATCCAGGGGGGGGCAATCAGCCCCAGCATTTT,CASSDPGGGNQPQHF,TRBD1,TRBV25-1,-,TRBJ1-5
TGTGCCAGCAGTGTTTACAGCACCGGGGAGCTGTTTTTT,CASSVYSTGELFF,-,TRBV2,many,TRBJ2-2
TGCGCCACCAGCTGGCAGGGGCAAGGCACTGAAGCTTTCTTT,CATSWQGQGTEAFF,-,TRBV5-1,-,TRBJ1-1
TGTGCCAGCAGTTTATCGATCCGGGGGGCCGGACAGCCCCAGCATTTT,CASSLSIRGAGQPQHF,-,TRBV27,many,TRBJ1-5
TGTGCCAGCTCACCTCCAGATAGATATGGCTACACCTTC,CASSPPDRYGYTF,-,TRBV18,few,TRBJ1-2
TGTGCCAGCAGCAGCTTACGACCCTATGGCTACACCTTC,CASSSLRPYGYTF,-,TRBV28,many,TRBJ1-2
TGTGCCAGCAGTTTAAGCGGGCAAGAAAAACTGTTTTTT,CASSLSGQEKLFF,-,TRBV28,many,TRBJ1-4
TGTGCCAGCAGCTACCGGAGTCCCTACGAGCAGTACTTC,CASSYRSPYEQYF,-,TRBV5-6,once,TRBJ2-7
TGTGCCAGCAGTTTAGGCGGCGCCAGCTCCTACGAGCAGTACTTC,CASSLGGASSYEQYF,-,TRBV12-3/TRBV12-4,few,TRBJ2-7
TGTGCCAGCAATAAACCAGGGCAGCCCCAGCATTTT,CASNKPGQPQHF,-,TRBV6-1,few,TRBJ1-5
TGCAGCGGTCAGGGTCCTAACACCGGGGAGCTGTTTTTT,CSGQGPNTGELFF,-,TRBV29-1,-,TRBJ2-2
TGTGCCAGCAGTGACGGTTGGACCCAGTACTTC,CASSDGWTQYF,-,TRBV6-1,many,TRBJ2-5
TGCAGTGCTAGGGCCCGGGACGGCTACAATCAGCCCCAGCATTTT,CSARARDGYNQPQHF,-,TRBV20-1,-,TRBJ1-5
TGTGCCAGCAGCTTAGGAGACAGGGGGCTTGAGACCCAGTACTTC,CASSLGDRGLETQYF,TRBD1,TRBV7-2,-,TRBJ2-5
TGTGCCAGCAGCGGACAGGGCAGGGCCCTAGATGGCTACACCTTC,CASSGQGRALDGYTF,TRBD1,TRBV12-3/TRBV12-4,-,TRBJ1-2
TGCGCCAGCAGCCTGGACGGTTGGGGCACTGAAGCTTTCTTT,CASSLDGWGTEAFF,-,TRBV5-1,few,TRBJ1-1
TGTGCCAGCAGTCCGGCCAGGGCGGAGCAGTACTTC,CASSPARAEQYF,-,TRBV28,few,TRBJ2-7